This T cell receptor beta chain derives from a study of blood T cell repertoires in COVID-19. At the level of the study: Samples representing acute and convalescent COVID-19 were sourced from the United States, Italy and Spain. T cells, B-cell-depleted T cells, or PBMCs provided the cDNA or gDNA that served as material.

CDR1 is SGHNT, CDR2 YYREEE, per germline (reference sequence). The V end was cut by 4 bases, the J end by 6 bases, with 21 bases between. The CDR3 runs to 16 residues. Source study methods: Amplification from reference gene primers served as the basis for estimated nucleated cell counts. The table came from immunoSEQ multiplex PCR; TCRdb's copy has only in-frame clones and leaves some out. Clonal size and the V and J genes are those of that table, whereas D and trimming came from the DNA. The sample lists around 130,000 clones; 87% were seen once. This sequence joins TRBV5-4 and TRBJ2-3; weak D call: TRBD1 (5 bases). The sequenced sample was peripheral blood. The source of this sequence is a woman aged 55-70 years with acute or convalescent COVID-19. In DNA form, the CDR3 reads TGTGCCAGCAGCGCCAAAACAGGTTTCGCTGGGGATACGCAGTATTTT. Translating gives CASSAKTGFAGDTQYF.